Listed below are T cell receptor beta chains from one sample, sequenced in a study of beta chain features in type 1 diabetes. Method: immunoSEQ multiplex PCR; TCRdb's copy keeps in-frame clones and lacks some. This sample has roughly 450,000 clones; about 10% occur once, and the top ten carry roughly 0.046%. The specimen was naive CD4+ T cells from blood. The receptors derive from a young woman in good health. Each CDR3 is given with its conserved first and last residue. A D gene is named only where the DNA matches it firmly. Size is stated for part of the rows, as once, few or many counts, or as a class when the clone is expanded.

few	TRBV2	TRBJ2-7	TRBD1	CASSIDRAYEQYF	TGTGCCAGCAGCATAGACAGGGCCTACGAGCAGTACTTC
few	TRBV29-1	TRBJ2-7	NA	CSAEGGSMEQYF	TGCAGCGCCGAGGGGGGGAGCATGGAGCAGTACTTC
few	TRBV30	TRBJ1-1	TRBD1	CAWRKGQGSGGTEAFF	TGTGCCTGGAGAAAGGGACAGGGATCGGGAGGCACTGAAGCTTTCTTT
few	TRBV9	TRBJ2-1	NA	CASSMSWGFDEQFF	TGTGCCAGCAGCATGAGTTGGGGATTCGATGAGCAGTTCTTC
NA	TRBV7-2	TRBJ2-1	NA	CASSLIPQGRDEQFF	TGTGCCAGCAGCTTAATCCCCCAGGGGCGGGATGAGCAGTTCTTC
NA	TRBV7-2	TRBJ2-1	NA	CASSLAVIEPEQFF	TGTGCCAGCAGCTTAGCCGTTATCGAGCCCGAGCAGTTCTTC
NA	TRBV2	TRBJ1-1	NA	CASRNDVTEAFF	TGTGCCAGCCGAAACGACGTGACTGAAGCTTTCTTT
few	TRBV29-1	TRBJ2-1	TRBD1	CSSGTGVYNEQFF	TGCAGCTCCGGGACAGGCGTCTACAATGAGCAGTTCTTC
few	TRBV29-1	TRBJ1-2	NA	CSVEEAGDGYTF	TGCAGCGTAGAGGAGGCTGGGGATGGCTACACCTTC
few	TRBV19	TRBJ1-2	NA	CASSVGQGGYTF	TGTGCCAGTAGTGTGGGGCAGGGTGGCTACACCTTC
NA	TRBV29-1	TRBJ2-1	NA	CSVEDPIAESSYNEQFF	TGCAGCGTTGAAGATCCTATAGCGGAAAGCTCCTACAATGAGCAGTTCTTC
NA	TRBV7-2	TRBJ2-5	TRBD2	CASSLGLAGQETQYF	TGTGCCAGCAGCTTGGGACTAGCGGGACAAGAGACCCAGTACTTC
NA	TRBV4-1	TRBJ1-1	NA	CASGVKGQNTEAFF	TGCGCCAGCGGCGTAAAAGGACAGAACACTGAAGCTTTCTTT
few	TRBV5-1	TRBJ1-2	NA	CASSARGSGYTF	TGCGCCAGCAGCGCCAGGGGTAGTGGCTACACCTTC
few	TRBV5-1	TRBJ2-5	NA	CASSLLPGPETQYF	TGCGCCAGCAGCTTGCTTCCGGGGCCCGAGACCCAGTACTTC
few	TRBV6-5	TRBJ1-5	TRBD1	CASSFSQGAHQPQHF	TGTGCCAGCAGCTTCTCCCAGGGGGCCCATCAGCCCCAGCATTTT
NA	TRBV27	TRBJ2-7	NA	CASSSVAGRRNEQYF	TGTGCCAGCAGTTCCGTGGCCGGGAGAAGAAACGAGCAGTACTTC
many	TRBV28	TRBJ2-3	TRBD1	CASSGRGLDTQYF	TGTGCCAGCAGTGGCAGGGGGCTAGATACGCAGTATTTT
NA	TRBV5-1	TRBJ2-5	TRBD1	CASRTGLEETQYF	TGCGCCAGCAGGACAGGGTTGGAAGAGACCCAGTACTTC
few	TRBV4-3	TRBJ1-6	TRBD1	CASSQDTGQGNSPLHF	TGCGCCAGCAGCCAAGATACAGGACAGGGGAATTCACCCCTCCACTTT
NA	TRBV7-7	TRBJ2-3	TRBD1	CASSPDRGSDTQYF	TGTGCTAGCAGCCCGGACAGGGGGTCGGATACGCAGTATTTT
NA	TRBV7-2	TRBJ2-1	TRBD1	CASSRDRAYNEQFF	TGTGCCAGCAGTCGGGACAGGGCTTACAATGAGCAGTTCTTC
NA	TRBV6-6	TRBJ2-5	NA	CASSYYRSETQYF	TGTGCCAGCAGTTATTATCGGTCAGAGACCCAGTACTTC
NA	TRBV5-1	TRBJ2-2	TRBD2	CASSVGLAGTGELFF	TGCGCCAGCAGCGTAGGGCTAGCGGGCACCGGGGAGCTGTTTTTT
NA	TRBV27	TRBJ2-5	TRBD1	CASRNQGAVETQYF	TGTGCCAGCAGAAATCAGGGGGCCGTTGAGACCCAGTACTTC
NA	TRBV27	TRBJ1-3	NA	CASGRTSGNTIYF	TGTGCCAGCGGACGGACCTCTGGAAACACCATATATTTT
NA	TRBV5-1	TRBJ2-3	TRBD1	CASSRQGNTDTQYF	TGCGCCAGCAGCAGACAGGGGAACACAGATACGCAGTATTTT
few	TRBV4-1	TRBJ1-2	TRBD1	CASSQGGQGSYGYTF	TGCGCCAGCAGCCAAGGAGGACAGGGTTCCTATGGCTACACCTTC
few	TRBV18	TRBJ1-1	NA	CASSTAGERNTEAFF	TGTGCCAGCTCGACAGCAGGGGAGAGGAACACTGAAGCTTTCTTT
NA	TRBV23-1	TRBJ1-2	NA	CASQGPLHYGYTF	TGCGCCAGCCAGGGGCCACTACACTATGGCTACACCTTC
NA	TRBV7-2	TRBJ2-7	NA	CASSYPSGGAEEQYF	TGTGCCAGCAGCTACCCCTCGGGCGGGGCGGAGGAGCAGTACTTC
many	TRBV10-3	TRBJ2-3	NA	CAISEGGTDTQYF	TGTGCCATCAGTGAAGGCGGGACAGATACGCAGTATTTT
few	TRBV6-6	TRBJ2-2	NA	CASSQANTGELFF	TGTGCCAGCAGCCAAGCCAACACCGGGGAGCTGTTTTTT
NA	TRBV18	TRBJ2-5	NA	CASSPNTGRETQYF	TGTGCCAGCTCACCGAACACAGGGCGAGAGACCCAGTACTTC
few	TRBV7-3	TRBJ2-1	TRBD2	CASSVVGTSGYNEQFF	TGTGCCAGCAGCGTAGTCGGGACTAGCGGTTACAATGAGCAGTTCTTC